These 24 T cell receptor beta chains were sequenced from one sample in a study of CD8 T cells in Susac syndrome. When the RNA was reverse transcribed, random hexamers were used with an input of about 0.5 to 1 ug. Using its own MiXCR run on the immunoSEQ multiplex PCR reads, TCRdb lists one record per CDR3 protein. This sample yields roughly 180,000 distinct CDR3 sequences, of which just under 95% are seen a single time; roughly 0.13% belongs to the top ten. Material for sequencing was CD4+ T cells from PBMCs. Receptor source: a human donor in good health.

CDR3 loop: CASSLDRDTEAFF. CDR3 nucleotides: TGCGCCAGCAGCCTAGACAGGGACACTGAAGCTTTCTTT. The chain links TRBV4-3 to TRBJ1-1, with TRBD1 matching over 7 bases. The germline gives CDR1 LGHNA, CDR2 YSLEER. This CDR3 has 13 residues. V dropped 4 bases and J dropped 3; count of bases not matched to a gene: 2.

The chain couples TRBV20-1 to TRBJ2-1; 7 nucleotides agree with TRBD2. V was clipped by 2 bases and J by 9 bases; unmatched bases: 10. From germline, CDR1 is DFQATT and CDR2 SNEGSKA (reference sequence). The CDR3 spans 14 residues. The CDR3 DNA reads TGCAGTGCTAGATGGGGCGGGGGAGGTGGTGAGCAGTTCTTC. Its protein product is CSARWGGGGGEQFF.

V and J are TRBV15 and TRBJ2-6; D is uncertain. The V and J ends lost 1 base and 1 base respectively, with 5 bases between them. Germline loops: CDR1 LNHNV, CDR2 YYDKDF (reference sequence). The CDR3 loop spans 15 amino acids. The DNA for the CDR3 is TGTGCCACCAGCAGAGGACCTTCTGGGGCCAACGTCCTGACTTTC. It is translated as CATSRGPSGANVLTF.

The V and J genes are TRBV9 and TRBJ2-3; TRBD2 aligns across 9 bases. The CDR3 has 15 residues. CDR1 SGDLS and CDR2 YYNGEE come from the germline V gene. The junction had 5 bases not matched to a gene; V was cut back by 4 bases and J by 2 bases. CDR3 region: CASSPLAGNTDTQYF. CDR3 DNA sequence: TGTGCCAGCAGCCCTCTAGCGGGGAACACAGATACGCAGTATTTT.

The chain has TRBV28 and TRBJ1-6; TRBD1 agrees at 10 bases. From germline, CDR1 is MDHEN and CDR2 SYDVKM. The trim removed 6 bases at V and 13 bases at J, leaving 9 bases unmatched. The length of the CDR3 is 14 residues. The CDR3, as DNA: TGTGCCAGCAGGCCCGGGACAGGGGCCTCGCCCCTCCACTTT. Its translation: CASRPGTGASPLHF.

The chain uses TRBV4-2 and TRBJ1-2; the D gene is possibly TRBD1 (5 bases). The CDR3 consists of 17 residues. V was trimmed by 0 bases and J by 8 bases, leaving 22 bases between them. From germline, CDR1 is LGHNA and CDR2 YNFKEQ. CDR3 coding DNA: TGTGCCAGCAGCCAAGATAGACTCGGGGCCTCGCAGGGAGGCTACACCTTC. Protein: CASSQDRLGASQGGYTF.

The chain joins TRBV12-3 or TRBV12-4 to TRBJ1-4; 9 bases agree with TRBD1. The CDR3 contains 14 residues. Unmatched junction bases numbered 2, after V lost 3 bases and J lost 6 bases. CDR3 region: CASSFRDRDEKLFF. In DNA form, the CDR3 reads TGTGCCAGCAGTTTCCGGGACAGGGATGAAAAACTGTTTTTT.

A single count supports this clonotype. The CDR3, as DNA: TGCAGCGTTACCCTGCTCAATGAGCAGTTCTTC. Translating gives CSVTLLNEQFF. V is TRBV29-1 and J is TRBJ2-1; D remains ambiguous. Trimming left V 5 bases short and J 6 bases short, with 8 bases between. The CDR3 is made up of 11 amino acids. Germline CDR1 and CDR2: SQVTM and ANQGSEA.

This chain uses TRBV28 with TRBJ2-1; possible D gene TRBD2, 5 bases. The CDR3 totals 14 residues. V shed 5 bases and J shed 6 bases, with 14 bases lying between them. CDR1 is MDHEN, CDR2 SYDVKM, per germline. CDR3 loop: CASSRPERLNEQFF. CDR3 bases: TGTGCCAGCAGTCGGCCGGAGCGGCTCAATGAGCAGTTCTTC.

The V and J genes are TRBV18 and TRBJ2-4; perhaps TRBD1 as D (5 bases). V lost 4 bases to trimming and J lost 3 bases, with 13 bases between them. The CDR3 consists of 15 residues. Germline loops: CDR1 KGHSH, CDR2 LQKENI. As DNA, the CDR3 is TGTGCCAGCTCACTTAGGACATGGGTCAAAAACATTCAGTACTTC. It specifies CASSLRTWVKNIQYF.

The chain combines TRBV4-3 with TRBJ2-7; possible D gene TRBD1, 6 bases. Germline V lookup: CDR1 LGHNA, CDR2 YSLEER. V was shortened by 2 bases and J by 2 bases, with 10 bases between the two germline ends. There are 14 residues in the CDR3. CDR3 in amino acids: CASSQHGQTYEQYF. The DNA for the CDR3 is TGCGCCAGCAGCCAACACGGACAGACCTACGAGCAGTACTTC.

This chain joins TRBV7-2 and TRBJ2-2; no reliable D call. V was clipped by 4 bases and J by 0 bases, with 12 bases between them. The germline CDR1 and CDR2 sequences are SGHTA and FQGNSA. CDR3 length equals 16 residues. The CDR3 DNA follows: TGTGCCAGCAGCTGGTCGTGGAATCCGAACACCGGGGAGCTGTTTTTT. Its protein product is CASSWSWNPNTGELFF.

The chain links TRBV5-1 to TRBJ2-7; no reliable D call. The V gene lost 5 bases and the J gene lost 4 bases, with 13 bases spanning the gap. This CDR3 comprises 13 residues. Germline CDR1 reads SGHRS; CDR2 reads YFSETQ. In DNA form, the CDR3 reads TGCGCCAGCAGACAACAAAGGGATTACGAGCAGTACTTC. The encoded protein is CASRQQRDYEQYF.

The chain carries TRBV11-1 and TRBJ2-2; D is undetermined. The germline V and J ends were trimmed by 3 bases and 6 bases, with 17 bases remaining between them. This CDR3 has 16 amino acids. CDR1 and CDR2 from the germline V gene are SGHAT and FQDESV (reference sequence). This chain's CDR3 is CASSFGFSNRPGELFF. The DNA for the CDR3 is TGTGCCAGCAGCTTTGGGTTCAGCAATCGGCCCGGGGAGCTGTTTTTT.

The gene calls are TRBV2 and TRBJ2-3; TRBD2 matches at 12 bases. The CDR3 runs to 16 residues. V lost 6 bases, J lost 6 bases, and 10 bases stayed unmatched. Germline V gene lookup returns CDR1 SNHLY and CDR2 FYNNEI. CDR3 protein: CASSERLAGVGDTQYF. The CDR3 nucleotides are TGTGCCAGCAGCGAGAGACTAGCGGGGGTAGGGGATACGCAGTATTTT.

The gene calls are TRBV7-2 and TRBJ2-7, with 8 bases aligning to TRBD1. CDR1 and CDR2 (germline): SGHTA, FQGNSA. The CDR3 runs to 16 residues. The V and J ends lost 4 bases and 3 bases, in that order; junction bases with no gene match: 11. The CDR3 loop reads CASSSPGRGRFYEQYF. CDR3 coding DNA: TGTGCCAGCAGCTCACCCGGCAGGGGGCGTTTCTACGAGCAGTACTTC.

The chain uses TRBV6-5 and TRBJ2-2; possibly TRBD1 for D (5 bases). The V gene's germline CDR1 is MNHEY and CDR2 SVGAGI. Trimming shortened V by 0 bases and J by 5 bases, and 10 bases separated the two germline ends. This CDR3 has 15 amino acids. DNA for the CDR3: TGTGCCAGCAGTTACTCGATTCAGGGAACCGGGGAGCTGTTTTTT. Its protein is CASSYSIQGTGELFF.

The chain joins TRBV15 to TRBJ2-7; 7 bases are a match to TRBD2. V shed 5 bases and J 0 bases; nucleotides not matched to a gene: 10. The CDR3 is 16 residues long. The germline V gene encodes CDR1 LNHNV and CDR2 YYDKDF (reference sequence). CDR3 sequence: CATSAGRGELSYEQYF. CDR3 nucleotide sequence: TGTGCCACCAGCGCCGGTCGGGGGGAACTCTCCTACGAGCAGTACTTC.

This clonotype has only one observation. This chain joins TRBV18 and TRBJ2-5; TRBD2 matches at 11 bases. CDR1 is KGHSH and CDR2 is LQKENI in the germline V gene. This CDR3 has 15 residues. Germline trimming cut 5 bases from V and 3 bases from J; bases unmatched to any gene: 5. The CDR3 sequence is CASSVAGGPEETQYF. The CDR3 DNA follows: TGTGCCAGCTCAGTAGCGGGGGGGCCGGAAGAGACCCAGTACTTC.

The rearrangement links TRBV7-2 to TRBJ1-2; D gene ambiguous. CDR1 and CDR2 from the germline V gene are SGHTA and FQGNSA. The CDR3 has 14 residues. V was trimmed by 0 bases and J by 8 bases, leaving 13 bases between them. DNA for the CDR3: TGTGCCAGCAGCTTAGCCGGGTCCCAGGTGGGCTACACCTTC. Translating it yields CASSLAGSQVGYTF.

V is TRBV10-3 and J is TRBJ2-1, with D unclear. V lost 3 bases, J lost 7 bases, and 7 bases lay in between. There are 12 residues in the CDR3. Germline loops: CDR1 ENHRY, CDR2 SYGVKD. CDR3 region: CAISDLSNEQFF. The CDR3 DNA reads as TGTGCCATCAGTGACCTCAGTAATGAGCAGTTCTTC.

The chain employs TRBV5-6 and TRBJ2-7, with D unresolved. The CDR3 is 15 amino acids. CDR1 is SGHDT and CDR2 is YYEEEE in the germline V gene. Deletions cut 6 bases from V and 0 bases from J, with 16 bases between. CDR3 protein: CASTQGWQASYEQYF. CDR3 sequence (DNA): TGTGCCAGCACCCAAGGATGGCAGGCCTCCTACGAGCAGTACTTC.

The genes are TRBV20-1 and TRBJ2-6, with D possibly TRBD1 on 5 matching bases. Between the trimmed V and J ends, which lost 0 bases and 2 bases, there was a span of 17 bases. This CDR3 has 18 amino acids. Germline V gives CDR1 DFQATT, CDR2 SNEGSKA (reference sequence). CDR3 nucleotide sequence: TGCAGTGCTAGAGATCGGGCCAGGGCCCCAGCTGGGGCCAACGTCCTGACTTTC. Translation: CSARDRARAPAGANVLTF.

The V and J genes are TRBV7-8 and TRBJ2-3; D is ambiguous. The CDR3 length is 15 residues. Trimming shortened V by 0 bases and J by 1 base, and 8 bases separated the two germline ends. Germline assignment: CDR1 SGHVS and CDR2 FQNEAQ. Here the CDR3 reads CASSLATGRTDTQYF. For the CDR3, the DNA is TGTGCCAGCAGCTTAGCGACGGGCCGCACAGATACGCAGTATTTT.